The 2 T cell receptor beta chains reported below all come from one sample, sequenced in a study of blood T cell repertoires in COVID-19. This table comes from immunoSEQ multiplex PCR, and its TCRdb copy is limited to in-frame clones, with some not included. Of around 94,000 clones listed, more than 85% are singletons. The sample consisted of peripheral blood. These receptors were collected from a man between 50 and 59 years old with active or convalescent COVID-19.

The J gene is TRBJ1-1, the V gene TRBV6-5; 8 bases map to TRBD1. Germline V gives CDR1 MNHEY, CDR2 SVGAGI. The CDR3 spans 13 residues. The J segment lost 4 bases and the V segment lost 4 bases, leaving 2 bases of the junction unmatched. The CDR3 DNA reads TGTGCCAGCAGTTTTGACAGGGGCACTGAAGCTTTCTTT. Protein: CASSFDRGTEAFF.

This rearrangement joins TRBV27 to TRBJ2-7; D is perhaps TRBD1 (6 bases). Germline CDR1 and CDR2: MNHEY and SMNVEV (reference sequence). There are 14 residues in the CDR3. V was pared by 3 bases and J by 3 bases, with 12 bases between. CDR3 nucleotide sequence: TGTGCCAGCAGTTTCACCACAGGGCACTACGAGCAGTACTTC. Its protein product is CASSFTTGHYEQYF.